The sequence of this T cell receptor beta chain was determined in a study of shared clonotypes between healthy human individuals. Study summary: CD4 naive cells filled three plates per donor, CD4 memory three, CD8 naive two and CD8 memory one. Study-wide results and caveats: Estimated clonotype richness was generally higher in naive than memory subsets.

CDR3 length: 15 amino acids. V was clipped by 2 bases and J by 2 bases, with 10 bases between them. Germline CDR1 is SGHRS and CDR2 is YFSETQ. Concerning this clone itself: The antigen remains undetermined.

Free of recent acute infections or vaccinations, the donors were healthy HIV-negative adults. In the authors' workflow: Without quality scores, immunoSEQ junctional reads could not be filtered like full-length reads. TCRdb's copy holds only in-frame clones and misses some; the assay was immunoSEQ multiplex PCR. D and trimming come from the DNA, and the V and J calls and clone size come from that table. In the table there are some 240,000 clones, over 50% of which are singletons. The rearrangement joins TRBV5-1 to TRBJ2-2, with D possibly TRBD1 on 5 matching bases. Sequences were obtained from memory CD4+ T cells sorted from blood. Subset noted: CD45RA-negative fraction. This TCR was recovered from a man aged 25-45 years in good health. CDR3 coding DNA: TGCGCCAGCAGCTTCGGCAGGACAAACACCGGGGAGCTGTTTTTT. Protein product: CASSFGRTNTGELFF.